This T cell receptor beta chain was obtained from a study of early T cells in non-severe SARS-CoV-2 infection. Study summary: The sequenced material was bulk RNA from unsorted whole blood, and its chains were unpaired. Study-wide findings and caveats: Matches to VDJdb favored anti-spike CD8 responses and missed private and CD4 specificities.

Molecules of cDNA were individually given unique molecular identifiers that were attached to them. A single record per CDR3 protein comes from TCRdb applying MiXCR to the 5' RACE reads. Of 35,000 to 40,000 distinct CDR3 sequences listed, about 3.9% are singletons. Per germline, CDR1 DFQATT and CDR2 SNEGSKA (reference sequence). The germline V and J ends were trimmed by 5 bases and 4 bases, with 18 bases remaining between them. This CDR3 is 14 amino acids long. Ten or more counts support this clonotype. Its antigen remains unknown. The genes are TRBV20-1 and TRBJ2-7, with a weak D call TRBD2 (8 bases). The TCR comes from an adult who was a healthcare worker with PCR-confirmed SARS-CoV-2 infection or an uninfected control (not recorded which). The sequencing sample was made of whole blood. CDR3 sequence: CSAPGGAGVYEQYF. The CDR3 coding sequence is TGCAGTGCTCCAGGGGGAGCGGGGGTGTACGAGCAGTACTTC.